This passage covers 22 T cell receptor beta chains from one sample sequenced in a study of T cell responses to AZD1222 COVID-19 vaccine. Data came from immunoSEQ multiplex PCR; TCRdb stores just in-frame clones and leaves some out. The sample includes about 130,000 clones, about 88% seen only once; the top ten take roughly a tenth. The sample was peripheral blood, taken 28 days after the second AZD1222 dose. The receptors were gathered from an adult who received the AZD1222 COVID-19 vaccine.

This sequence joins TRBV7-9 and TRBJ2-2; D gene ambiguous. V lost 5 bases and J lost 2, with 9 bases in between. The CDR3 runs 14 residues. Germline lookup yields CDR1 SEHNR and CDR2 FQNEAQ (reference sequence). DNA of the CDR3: TGTGCCAGCAGCCGGCGGACCAACACCGGGGAGCTGTTTTTT. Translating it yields CASSRRTNTGELFF.

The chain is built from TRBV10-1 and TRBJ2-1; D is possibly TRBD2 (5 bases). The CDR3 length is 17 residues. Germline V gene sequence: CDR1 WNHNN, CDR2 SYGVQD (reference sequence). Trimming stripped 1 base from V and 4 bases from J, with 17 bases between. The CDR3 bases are TGCGCCAGCAGTGAGTGGGTTTTGGGAGTTCGGTACAATGAGCAGTTCTTC. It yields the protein CASSEWVLGVRYNEQFF.

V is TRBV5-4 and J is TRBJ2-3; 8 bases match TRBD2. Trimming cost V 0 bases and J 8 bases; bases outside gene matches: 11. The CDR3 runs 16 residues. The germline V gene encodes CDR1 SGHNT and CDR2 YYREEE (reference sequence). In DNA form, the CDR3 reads TGTGCCAGCAGCTTGGGGCTGCGGGGGGCCCCCGGTACGCAGTATTTT. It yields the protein CASSLGLRGAPGTQYF. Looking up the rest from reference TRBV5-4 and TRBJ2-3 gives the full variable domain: ETGVTQSPTHLIKTRGQQVTLRCSSQSGHNTVSWYQQALGQGPQFIFQYYREEENGRGNFPPRFSGLQFPNYSSELNVNALELDDSALYLCASSLGLRGAPGTQYFGPGTRLTVL.

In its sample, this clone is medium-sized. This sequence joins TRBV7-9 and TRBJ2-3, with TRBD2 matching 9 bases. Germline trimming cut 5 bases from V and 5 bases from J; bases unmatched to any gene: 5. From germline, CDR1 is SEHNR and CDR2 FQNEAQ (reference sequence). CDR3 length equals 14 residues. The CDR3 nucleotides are TGTGCCAGCAGCCCCCGGACTAGCGTAGATACGCAGTATTTT. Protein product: CASSPRTSVDTQYF.

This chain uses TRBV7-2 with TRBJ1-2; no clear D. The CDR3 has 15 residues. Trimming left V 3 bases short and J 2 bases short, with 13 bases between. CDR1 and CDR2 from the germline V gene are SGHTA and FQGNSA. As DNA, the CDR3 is TGTGCCAGCAGCTTCGCCGGACCGTCCAACTATGGCTACACCTTC. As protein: CASSFAGPSNYGYTF.

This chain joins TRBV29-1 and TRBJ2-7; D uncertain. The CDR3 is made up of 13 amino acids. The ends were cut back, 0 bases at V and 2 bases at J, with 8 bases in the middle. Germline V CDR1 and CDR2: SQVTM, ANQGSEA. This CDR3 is CSVEEMGPYEQYF. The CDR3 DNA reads TGCAGCGTTGAAGAAATGGGTCCCTACGAGCAGTACTTC.

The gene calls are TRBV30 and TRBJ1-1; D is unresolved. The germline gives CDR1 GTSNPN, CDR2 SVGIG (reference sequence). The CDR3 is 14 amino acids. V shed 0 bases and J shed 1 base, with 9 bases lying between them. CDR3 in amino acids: CAWSVQHGNTEAFF. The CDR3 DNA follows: TGTGCCTGGAGTGTACAGCATGGGAACACTGAAGCTTTCTTT.

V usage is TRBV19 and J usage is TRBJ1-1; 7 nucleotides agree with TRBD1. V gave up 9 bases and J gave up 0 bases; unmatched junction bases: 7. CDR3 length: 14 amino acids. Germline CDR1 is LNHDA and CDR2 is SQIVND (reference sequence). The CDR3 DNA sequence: TGTGCCAGCGGCTGGGACAGTTTGAACACTGAAGCTTTCTTT. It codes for CASGWDSLNTEAFF.

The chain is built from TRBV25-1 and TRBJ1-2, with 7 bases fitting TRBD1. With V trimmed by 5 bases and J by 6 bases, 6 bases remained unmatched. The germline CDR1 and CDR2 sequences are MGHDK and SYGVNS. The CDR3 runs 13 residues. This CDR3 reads CASSSRGGHGYTF. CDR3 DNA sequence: TGTGCCAGCAGTTCCCGAGGGGGCCATGGCTACACCTTC.

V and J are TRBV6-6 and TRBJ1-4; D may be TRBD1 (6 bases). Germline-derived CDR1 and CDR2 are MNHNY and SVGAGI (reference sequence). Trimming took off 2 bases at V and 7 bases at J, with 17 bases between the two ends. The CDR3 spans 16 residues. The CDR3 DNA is TGTGCCAGCAGTTACCTCGCTGGCGGGGGCAGTGAAAAACTGTTTTTT. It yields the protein CASSYLAGGGSEKLFF.

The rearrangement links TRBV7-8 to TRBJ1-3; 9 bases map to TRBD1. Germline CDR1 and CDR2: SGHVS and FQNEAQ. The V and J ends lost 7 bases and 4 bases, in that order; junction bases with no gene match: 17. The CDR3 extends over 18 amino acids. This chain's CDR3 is CASKQGEGTGSEGNTIYF. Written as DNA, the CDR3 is TGTGCCAGCAAGCAGGGGGAGGGGACAGGGTCAGAGGGAAACACCATATATTTT. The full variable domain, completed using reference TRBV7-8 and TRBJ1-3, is GAGVSQSPRYKVAKRGQDVALRCDPISGHVSLFWYQQALGQGPEFLTYFQNEAQLDKSGLPSDRFFAERPEGSVSTLKIQRTQQEDSAVYLCASKQGEGTGSEGNTIYFGEGSWLTVV.

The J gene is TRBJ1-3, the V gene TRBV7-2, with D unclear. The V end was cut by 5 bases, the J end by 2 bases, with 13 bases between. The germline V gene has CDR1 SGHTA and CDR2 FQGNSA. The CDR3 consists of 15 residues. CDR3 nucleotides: TGTGCCAGCAGCGCACGACAAACAACTGGAAACACCATATATTTT. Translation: CASSARQTTGNTIYF.

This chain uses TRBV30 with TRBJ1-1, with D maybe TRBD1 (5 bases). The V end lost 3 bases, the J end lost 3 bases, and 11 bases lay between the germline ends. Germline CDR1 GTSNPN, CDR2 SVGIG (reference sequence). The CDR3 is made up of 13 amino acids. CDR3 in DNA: TGTGCCTGGAGCTTCGGGGCGGACACTGAAGCTTTCTTT. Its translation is CAWSFGADTEAFF.

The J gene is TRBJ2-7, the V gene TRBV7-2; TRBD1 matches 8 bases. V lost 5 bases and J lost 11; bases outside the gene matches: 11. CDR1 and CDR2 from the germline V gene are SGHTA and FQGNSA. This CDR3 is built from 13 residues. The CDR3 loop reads CASSPVRQGWKYF. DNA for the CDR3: TGTGCCAGCAGCCCAGTCCGACAGGGGTGGAAGTACTTC. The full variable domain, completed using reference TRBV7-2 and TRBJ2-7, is GAGVSQSPSNKVTEKGKDVELRCDPISGHTALYWYRQSLGQGLEFLIYFQGNSAPDKSGLPSDRFSAERTGGSVSTLTIQRTQQEDSAVYLCASSPVRQGWKYFGPGTRLTVT.

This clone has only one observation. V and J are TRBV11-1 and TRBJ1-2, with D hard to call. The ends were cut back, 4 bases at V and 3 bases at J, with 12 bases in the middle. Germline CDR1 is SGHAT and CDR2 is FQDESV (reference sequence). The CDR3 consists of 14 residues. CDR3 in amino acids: CASSSEREDYGYTF. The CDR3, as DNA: TGTGCCAGCAGCTCCGAACGGGAAGACTATGGCTACACCTTC. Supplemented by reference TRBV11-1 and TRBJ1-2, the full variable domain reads EAEVAQSPRYKITEKSQAVAFWCDPISGHATLYWYRQILGQGPELLVQFQDESVVDDSQLPKDRFSAERLKGVDSTLKIQPAELGDSAMYLCASSSEREDYGYTFGSGTRLTVV.

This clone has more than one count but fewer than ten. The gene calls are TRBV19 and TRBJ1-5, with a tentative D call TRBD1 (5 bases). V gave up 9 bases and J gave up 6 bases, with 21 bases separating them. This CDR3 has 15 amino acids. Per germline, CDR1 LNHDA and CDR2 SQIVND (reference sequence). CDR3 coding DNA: TGTGCCAGCTCCTCCGGGGGGGGGTCCCGTCAGCCCCAGCATTTT. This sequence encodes CASSSGGGSRQPQHF.

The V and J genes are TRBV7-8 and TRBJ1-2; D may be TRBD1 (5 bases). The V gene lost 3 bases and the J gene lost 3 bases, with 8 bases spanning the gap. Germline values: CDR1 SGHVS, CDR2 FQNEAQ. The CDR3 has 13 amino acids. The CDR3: CASSLRQYYGYTF. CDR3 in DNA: TGTGCCAGCAGCTTGAGACAGTACTATGGCTACACCTTC.

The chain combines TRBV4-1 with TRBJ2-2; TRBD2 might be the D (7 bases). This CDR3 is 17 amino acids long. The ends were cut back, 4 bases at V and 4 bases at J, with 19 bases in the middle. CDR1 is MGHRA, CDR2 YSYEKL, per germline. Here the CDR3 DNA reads TGCGCCAGCAGCCCCACCCCCGGGGGGCGTAGCACCGGGGAGCTGTTTTTT. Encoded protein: CASSPTPGGRSTGELFF.

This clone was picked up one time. The CDR3 DNA reads as TGTGCCGGCCAGACTGGGTTGGGAAACACCATATATTTT. Its protein product is CAGQTGLGNTIYF. J is TRBJ1-3 and V is TRBV30; D uncertain. The CDR3 runs 13 residues. Trimming took 8 bases from V and 4 from J, leaving 15 bases between them. Germline V CDR1 and CDR2: GTSNPN, SVGIG (reference sequence).

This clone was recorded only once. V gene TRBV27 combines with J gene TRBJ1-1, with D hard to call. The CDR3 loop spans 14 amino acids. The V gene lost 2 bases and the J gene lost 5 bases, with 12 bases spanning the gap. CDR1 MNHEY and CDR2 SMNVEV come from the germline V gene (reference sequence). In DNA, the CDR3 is TGTGCCAGCAGTTTAAGGTCCCCCGAAACTGAAGCTTTCTTT. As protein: CASSLRSPETEAFF.

CDR3 loop: CASDAGYSNQPQHF. The CDR3 DNA follows: TGTGCCAGTGATGCCGGGTATAGCAATCAGCCCCAGCATTTT. V usage is TRBV19 and J usage is TRBJ1-5; no firm D call. V lost 8 bases and J 0 bases, leaving 11 bases between the germline ends. The CDR3 length is 14 residues. Per the germline V gene, CDR1 is LNHDA and CDR2 is SQIVND (reference sequence).

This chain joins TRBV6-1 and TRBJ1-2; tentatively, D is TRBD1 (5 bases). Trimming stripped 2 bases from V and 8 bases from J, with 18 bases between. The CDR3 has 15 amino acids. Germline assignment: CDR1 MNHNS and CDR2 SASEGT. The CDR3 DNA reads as TGTGCCAGCAGTGAAAGGGACGGCCTGCACGCGGGCTACACCTTC. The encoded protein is CASSERDGLHAGYTF.